This T cell receptor (beta chain) came from a study of T and B cells in COVID-19 patients. Each TRB amplification used roughly 220-550 ng of genomic DNA from blood. TRB rearrangements were amplified by multiplex PCR with BIOMED2 TRB-A/B primers. Each CDR3 protein is one row after TCRdb ran MiXCR on the multiplex PCR reads. The profile shows around 30,000 distinct CDR3 sequences, 32% of them singletons. This CDR3 spans 16 amino acids. The V end was cut by 1 base, the J end by 3 bases, with 12 bases between. In germline, CDR1 is SGHAT, CDR2 FQNNGV. The sequence derives from a human donor who had recovered from COVID-19. The chain combines TRBV11-2 with TRBJ2-2, with D possibly matching TRBD1 (6 bases). The sample comprised blood. CDR3 sequence (DNA): TGTGCCAGCAGCTTAGGAGTTGGGGGCCACACCGGGGAGCTGTTTTTT. Amino acid sequence: CASSLGVGGHTGELFF.